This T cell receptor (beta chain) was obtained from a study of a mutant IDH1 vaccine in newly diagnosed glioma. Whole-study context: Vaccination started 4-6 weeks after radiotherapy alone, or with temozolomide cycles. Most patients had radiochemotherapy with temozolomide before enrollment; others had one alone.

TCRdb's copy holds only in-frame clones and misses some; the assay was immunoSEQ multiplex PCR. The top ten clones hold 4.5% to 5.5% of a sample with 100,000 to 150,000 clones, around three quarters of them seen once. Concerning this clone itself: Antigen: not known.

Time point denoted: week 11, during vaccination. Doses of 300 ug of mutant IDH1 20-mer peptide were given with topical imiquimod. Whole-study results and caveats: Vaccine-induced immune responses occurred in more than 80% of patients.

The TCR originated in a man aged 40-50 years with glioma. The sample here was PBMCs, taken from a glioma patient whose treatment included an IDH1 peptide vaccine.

CDR3 in DNA: TGTGCCAGCAGGAGGACCCGAGACGGGAACACTGAAGCTTTCTTT. Protein sequence: CASRRTRDGNTEAFF. The J gene is TRBJ1-1, the V gene TRBV6-6; D ambiguous. The CDR3 has 15 residues. Germline-derived CDR1 and CDR2 are MNHNY and SVGAGI (reference sequence). Between the trimmed V and J ends, which lost 6 bases and 1 base, there was a span of 15 bases.